This T cell receptor beta chain was documented in a study of blood T cell repertoires in COVID-19. Sequencing used immunoSEQ multiplex PCR; TCRdb keeps in-frame clones, though not all of them. Of approximately 190,000 clones in the sample, 82% were seen once. V was cut by 5 bases and J by 1 base, with 9 bases left in between. This CDR3 has 15 residues. Germline CDR1 reads WSHSY; CDR2 reads SAAADI. The source of this sequence is a woman aged 60 to 75 with COVID-19, enrolled during active disease. Sequenced: peripheral blood. V and J are TRBV10-2 and TRBJ2-6; D gene uncertain. The CDR3 reads CASSPTDSGANVLTF. In DNA form, the CDR3 reads TGCGCCAGCAGTCCCACAGATTCTGGGGCCAACGTCCTGACTTTC.